Listed here is a single T cell receptor (beta chain). Its antigen remains unknown. A read error may be the cause here, since a much bigger clone is one base away. A read error is likely, as this CDR3 ends without the conserved phenylalanine or tryptophan. Time point: newly diagnosed GD, antithyroid drugs for less than 3 months. After RNA was extracted from PBMCs, the TCR library was made from it. Graves' disease diagnosis was established per American Thyroid Association guidelines. Arm-PCR of CDR3 regions with iRepertoire HTBI primers generated TCR beta libraries. In TCRdb, the multiplex PCR reads were re-called with MiXCR into one record per CDR3 protein. The sample has some 410,000 distinct CDR3 sequences; roughly 17% are singletons. This sample is part of a study of regulatory T cells in long-lasting Graves disease. Germline lookup yields CDR1 DFQATT and CDR2 SNEGSKA (reference sequence). The CDR3 has 14 residues. Trimming pared 6 bases from V and 2 bases from J, leaving 16 bases between.

Whole-study results and caveats: Sharing of public clonotypes was greater in persistent patients (more than 2,500) than in new patients (around 930).

These data also formed part of another study, on T cells in Graves' hyperthyroidism and ophthalmopathy. From that second work: Each diagnosis drew on symptoms, thyroxine, TRAb, thyroid ultrasound and orbital computed tomography findings.

Sequenced material: peripheral blood mononuclear cells (PBMCs), taken at new diagnosis, from a patient treated with antithyroid drugs. The clonotype originates from a woman aged 25 to 39 with Graves disease. This rearrangement joins TRBV20-1 to TRBJ1-1; no clear D gene. In nucleotides, the CDR3 is TGCAGTGCACGACCGGGAGCCTCAAACACTGAAGCTTTCCTT. Translated, it gives CSARPGASNTEAFL.